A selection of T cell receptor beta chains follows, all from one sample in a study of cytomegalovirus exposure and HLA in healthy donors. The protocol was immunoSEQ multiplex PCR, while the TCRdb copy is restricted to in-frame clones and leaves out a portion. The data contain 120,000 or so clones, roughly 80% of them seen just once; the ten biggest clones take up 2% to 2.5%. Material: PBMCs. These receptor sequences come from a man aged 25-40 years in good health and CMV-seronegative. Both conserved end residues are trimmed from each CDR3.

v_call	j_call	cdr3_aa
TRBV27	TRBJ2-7	ASSLLGGSARNEQY
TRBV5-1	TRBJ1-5	ASSPGNSNQPQH
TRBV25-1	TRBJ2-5	ASTSGPGGETQY
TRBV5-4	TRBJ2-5	ASSLTGDQETQY
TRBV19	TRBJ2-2	ASSIGWQWSNTGELF
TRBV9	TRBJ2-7	ASSLGQGNYEQY
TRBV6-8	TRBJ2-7	ASSYPGEGVVSYEQY
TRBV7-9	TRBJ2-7	ASSLGSWGAYEQY
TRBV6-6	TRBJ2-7	ASSYQRQGSGEQY
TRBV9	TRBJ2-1	ASSVDIGGGASYNEQF
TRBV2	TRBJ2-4	ASRLDRAAKNSQY
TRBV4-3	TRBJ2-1	ASSQDPGGSSYNEQF
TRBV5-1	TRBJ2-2	ATPREGHNTGELF
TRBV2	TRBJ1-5	ASRKESGGGGQPQH
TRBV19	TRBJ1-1	ASSYPGQGVRNTEAF
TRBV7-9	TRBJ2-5	ASSLAFSAAERETQY
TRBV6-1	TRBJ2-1	ASSELIGDEQF